Presented here are 28 T cell receptor beta chains from one specimen sequenced in a study of cytomegalovirus exposure and HLA in healthy donors. Use of 60 Vbeta and 13 Jbeta primers characterized the PCR. The method was immunoSEQ multiplex PCR; TCRdb's version includes in-frame clones alone and lacks a portion of them. The table records fewer than 90,000 clones, approximately 72% of them present only once. Sequenced material: PBMCs. These receptors were taken from a man aged 30-40 years in good health and CMV-seropositive.

The V call is TRBV28, the J call TRBJ2-5, with 14 bases aligning to TRBD2. From germline, CDR1 is MDHEN and CDR2 SYDVKM. J lost 6 bases, V lost 7 bases, and 10 bases had no gene match. The CDR3 runs to 16 residues. DNA for the CDR3: TGTGCCAGCAAGCCCGGACTAGCGGGGGGCGTAAAGACCCAGTACTTC. It codes for CASKPGLAGGVKTQYF.

The chain joins TRBV30 to TRBJ2-5; tentatively, D is TRBD2 (6 bases). Trimming removed 3 bases from V and 2 bases from J, with 16 bases in between. Per the germline V gene, CDR1 is GTSNPN and CDR2 is SVGIG (reference sequence). The CDR3 spans 15 residues. CDR3 sequence: CAWSQLGTRQETQYF. The CDR3 DNA is TGTGCCTGGAGCCAACTCGGGACTCGACAAGAGACCCAGTACTTC.

This chain joins TRBV19 and TRBJ1-5, with D possibly being TRBD1 (6 bases). The CDR3 runs to 16 residues. The V gene's germline CDR1 is LNHDA and CDR2 SQIVND (reference sequence). V was clipped by 2 bases and J by 6 bases, with 17 bases between them. The CDR3 region has the DNA TGTGCCAGTAGTATAATTTCGGGCAGGGGTTTTCAGCCCCAGCATTTT. It encodes CASSIISGRGFQPQHF.

J is TRBJ2-2 and V is TRBV5-1; D possibly corresponds to TRBD2 (6 bases). Germline values: CDR1 SGHRS, CDR2 YFSETQ. Trimming left V 0 bases short and J 4 bases short, with 16 bases between. This CDR3 has 17 amino acids. In DNA, the CDR3 is TGCGCCAGCAGCTTGGGGCTTAGCGGCGGTGGCACCGGGGAGCTGTTTTTT. It codes for CASSLGLSGGGTGELFF. Using reference TRBV5-1 and TRBJ2-2 for the parts outside the CDR3, the full variable domain is KAGVTQTPRYLIKTRGQQVTLSCSPISGHRSVSWYQQTPGQGLQFLFEYFSETQRNKGNFPGRFSGRQFSNSRSEMNVSTLELGDSALYLCASSLGLSGGGTGELFFGEGSRLTVL.

The rearrangement uses TRBV7-9 and TRBJ2-7, with D perhaps TRBD1 (6 bases). CDR3 length: 14 amino acids. Germline V gene data show CDR1 as SEHNR and CDR2 as FQNEAQ (reference sequence). The V end lost 4 bases, the J end lost 3 bases, and 13 bases lay between the germline ends. CDR3: CASSYQTGRYEQYF. In nucleotides, the CDR3 is TGTGCCAGCAGCTACCAGACAGGACGCTACGAGCAGTACTTC.

This chain uses TRBV7-2 with TRBJ1-2, with 8 positions matching TRBD1. The CDR3 runs to 13 residues. CDR1 and CDR2 from the germline V gene are SGHTA and FQGNSA. V lost 5 bases to trimming and J lost 4 bases; unmatched junction nucleotides: 3. CDR3 sequence (DNA): TGTGCCAGCAGCCCGGACAGGGTCTATGGCTACACCTTC. It is translated as CASSPDRVYGYTF.

CDR3 residues: CASSTTGYEQYF. The CDR3 DNA reads TGTGCCAGCTCAACAACGGGGTACGAGCAGTACTTC. The chain employs TRBV18 and TRBJ2-7, with D possibly TRBD2 on 5 matching bases. V was shortened by 5 bases and J by 4 bases, with 9 bases between the two germline ends. CDR3 size: 12 residues. Per germline, CDR1 KGHSH and CDR2 LQKENI.

The count of this clone is one. The CDR3 nucleotides read TGTGCCAGCAGTTCGGTCCAGCAGTTCTTC. This translates into CASSSVQQFF. The V and J genes are TRBV6-5 and TRBJ2-1; unclear D gene. The CDR3 is 10 amino acids. Germline lookup yields CDR1 MNHEY and CDR2 SVGAGI. V shed 4 bases and J shed 11 bases, with 6 bases lying between them.

The chain has TRBV30 and TRBJ1-4, with TRBD1 matching 8 bases. The CDR3 consists of 12 residues. V was clipped by 5 bases and J by 8 bases; unmatched bases: 4. Germline CDR1 and CDR2: GTSNPN and SVGIG (reference sequence). For the CDR3, the DNA is TGTGCCTGGGCCAGGGGGCGAGAAAAACTGTTTTTT. Protein sequence: CAWARGREKLFF. The full variable domain, rest sourced from reference TRBV30 and TRBJ1-4, is SQTIHQWPATLVQPVGSPLSLECTVEGTSNPNLYWYRQAAGRGLQLLFYSVGIGQISSEVPQNLSASRPQDRQFILSSKKLLLSDSGFYLCAWARGREKLFFGSGTQLSVL.

The rearrangement uses TRBV6-4 and TRBJ1-2, with 7 bases aligning to TRBD1. CDR1 is MRHNA, CDR2 SNTAGT, per germline. CDR3 size: 15 residues. Trimming cost V 5 bases and J 3 bases; bases outside gene matches: 9. As DNA, the CDR3 is TGTGCCAGCAGTCGCCCCGGGACAGTCTACTATGGCTACACCTTC. Amino acid sequence: CASSRPGTVYYGYTF.

The chain couples TRBV19 to TRBJ2-1, with D tentatively TRBD1 (6 bases). This CDR3 has 16 residues. V dropped 2 bases and J dropped 13 bases, with 24 bases sitting between them. Germline V gene data show CDR1 as LNHDA and CDR2 as SQIVND (reference sequence). Written as DNA, the CDR3 is TGTGCCAGTAGTATAACAACCCCAATTTACGGACAGCGACAGTTCTTC. Amino acid sequence: CASSITTPIYGQRQFF.

This rearrangement joins TRBV14 to TRBJ2-1; D is unclear. Germline CDR1 reads SGHDN; CDR2 reads FVKESK. The V and J ends lost 5 bases and 3 bases respectively, with 8 bases between them. This CDR3 has 13 amino acids. The CDR3 here is CASSGTNYNEQFF. CDR3 nucleotide sequence: TGTGCCAGCAGCGGTACAAACTACAATGAGCAGTTCTTC. Variable domain in full (rest from reference TRBV14 and TRBJ2-1): EAGVTQFPSHSVIEKGQTVTLRCDPISGHDNLYWYRRVMGKEIKFLLHFVKESKQDESGMPNNRFLAERTGGTYSTLKVQPAELEDSGVYFCASSGTNYNEQFFGPGTRLTVL.

The V call is TRBV28, the J call TRBJ2-5, with 8 bases matching TRBD2. CDR1 MDHEN and CDR2 SYDVKM come from the germline V gene. Trimming removed 3 bases from V and 5 bases from J; junction bases left unmatched: 11. The CDR3 is 16 residues long. CDR3 bases: TGTGCCAGCAGTTTGGGTCTAGCGGGTAGTCGGGAGACCCAGTACTTC. Its translation is CASSLGLAGSRETQYF.

This clone turned up a few times. The chain joins TRBV5-1 to TRBJ1-5; TRBD1 matches at 7 bases. In germline, CDR1 is SGHRS, CDR2 YFSETQ. The CDR3 loop spans 15 amino acids. Unmatched junction bases numbered 3, after V lost 0 bases and J lost 3 bases. In DNA form, the CDR3 reads TGCGCCAGCAGCTTGGGGGACAGCGACAATCAGCCCCAGCATTTT. It specifies CASSLGDSDNQPQHF.

The chain has TRBV9 and TRBJ2-7; D possibly corresponds to TRBD1 (6 bases). Germline V CDR1 and CDR2: SGDLS, YYNGEE. V shed 3 bases and J shed 0 bases, with 13 bases lying between them. This CDR3 is built from 15 residues. This CDR3 is CASSAQGKGSYEQYF. CDR3 DNA: TGTGCCAGCAGCGCCCAGGGGAAGGGCTCCTACGAGCAGTACTTC.

J is TRBJ2-4 and V is TRBV18, with TRBD2 as a possible D gene (5 bases). This CDR3 has 15 amino acids. The V and J ends lost 2 bases and 5 bases respectively, with 13 bases between them. Germline V CDR1 and CDR2: KGHSH, LQKENI. The CDR3 DNA sequence: TGTGCCAGCTCACCAAACCGGGCAGCGGAAAACATTCAGTACTTC. Protein sequence: CASSPNRAAENIQYF.

The rearrangement joins TRBV4-1 to TRBJ2-7; TRBD1 matches at 9 bases. Germline trimming cut 3 bases from V and 0 bases from J; bases unmatched to any gene: 3. The germline CDR1 and CDR2 sequences are MGHRA and YSYEKL. CDR3 size: 15 residues. CDR3 sequence reads: CASSHDRGISYEQYF. The CDR3 nucleotides are TGCGCCAGCAGCCATGACAGGGGGATCTCCTACGAGCAGTACTTC.

The chain uses TRBV6-6 and TRBJ1-4; possibly TRBD1 for D (5 bases). V was cut by 7 bases and J by 3 bases, with 15 bases left in between. This CDR3 is built from 15 residues. CDR1 and CDR2 from the germline V gene are MNHNY and SVGAGI (reference sequence). The CDR3 loop reads CASIRRGVANEKLFF. DNA of the CDR3: TGTGCCAGCATCCGACGGGGGGTGGCTAATGAAAAACTGTTTTTT.

This clone was counted a single time. CDR3 bases: TGTGCCAGCAGCTTGGGGGGGAGGGACCTTGGCACCGGGGAGCTGTTTTTT. It yields the protein CASSLGGRDLGTGELFF. This chain connects TRBV5-5 to TRBJ2-2; TRBD2 aligns across 7 bases. J was trimmed by 4 bases and V by 0 bases; bases with no gene match: 9. Germline assignment: CDR1 SGHKS and CDR2 YYEKEE (reference sequence). The CDR3 contains 17 residues.

This clone was observed a handful of times. The V and J genes are TRBV27 and TRBJ2-1; tentatively, D is TRBD1 (6 bases). The ends were cut back, 8 bases at V and 3 bases at J, with 23 bases in the middle. Germline-derived CDR1 and CDR2 are MNHEY and SMNVEV (reference sequence). The CDR3 is 17 residues long. The CDR3 nucleotides are TGTGCCAGCGGCTATCGGACAGACGCCTACCTCTACAATGAGCAGTTCTTC. This codes for CASGYRTDAYLYNEQFF.

A single count supports this clone. V usage is TRBV5-1 and J usage is TRBJ1-5; D is unclear. CDR1 is SGHRS and CDR2 is YFSETQ in the germline V gene. Trimming shortened V by 0 bases and J by 6 bases, and 10 bases separated the two germline ends. The CDR3 is made up of 14 amino acids. CDR3 nucleotides: TGCGCCAGCAGCTTGGAGCCCCTGAGTCAGCCCCAGCATTTT. Translation gives CASSLEPLSQPQHF.

This clone was picked up a small number of times. The rearrangement links TRBV7-9 to TRBJ1-6; D may be TRBD1 (6 bases). The germline V and J ends were trimmed by 5 bases and 7 bases, with 15 bases remaining between them. Looked up from germline, CDR1 is SEHNR and CDR2 is FQNEAQ (reference sequence). The CDR3 has 15 amino acids. The CDR3, as DNA: TGTGCCAGCAGCATGTTGACAGGAGCAAATTCACCCCTCCACTTT. Amino acid sequence: CASSMLTGANSPLHF.

About this clone: One end of the junction fails to match germline, which may point to a read error. The chain links TRBV29-1 to TRBJ2-4; weak D call: TRBD1 (5 bases). The CDR3 is made up of 13 amino acids. Looked up from germline, CDR1 is SQVTM and CDR2 is ANQGSEA. The CDR3 bases are TGCAGCGCCTGGGATAGGGGCAGAAACATTCAGTGCTTC. It specifies CSAWDRGRNIQCF.

The chain combines TRBV6-1 with TRBJ1-4; 7 positions agree with TRBD1. The germline gives CDR1 MNHNS, CDR2 SASEGT. Trimming cost V 6 bases and J 0 bases; bases outside gene matches: 4. This CDR3 region has 15 residues. CDR3 DNA sequence: TGTGCCAGCAGCCGCACAGGGGCAACTAATGAAAAACTGTTTTTT. The encoded protein is CASSRTGATNEKLFF.

The sample holds one count of this clone. The gene calls are TRBV7-8 and TRBJ2-7; D remains ambiguous. V was clipped by 2 bases and J by 7 bases, with 15 bases between them. Germline loops: CDR1 SGHVS, CDR2 FQNEAQ. The CDR3 extends over 14 amino acids. The CDR3 nucleotides read TGTGCCAGCAGCTTATCTTACCCAGTGAAAGAGCAGTACTTC. Translating it yields CASSLSYPVKEQYF.

The chain uses TRBV30 and TRBJ2-2, with D perhaps TRBD2 (6 bases). Germline CDR1 and CDR2: GTSNPN and SVGIG (reference sequence). The CDR3 runs to 15 residues. Trimming took off 8 bases at V and 1 base at J, with 17 bases between the two ends. The CDR3 loop is CASARGRLNTGELFF. For the CDR3, the DNA is TGTGCCAGCGCGCGGGGCAGGTTGAACACCGGGGAGCTGTTTTTT.

The rearrangement uses TRBV29-1 and TRBJ1-2; TRBD1 matches at 8 bases. With 5 bases clipped from V and 6 bases from J, the junction kept 8 bases outside the gene matches. Germline V gene sequence: CDR1 SQVTM, CDR2 ANQGSEA. This CDR3 has 13 amino acids. CDR3 loop: CSVQTGGTNGYTF. CDR3 coding DNA: TGCAGCGTTCAAACAGGGGGGACTAATGGCTACACCTTC.

The chain employs TRBV9 and TRBJ2-1; 9 bases are a match to TRBD1. Unmatched junction bases numbered 6, after V lost 0 bases and J lost 8 bases. CDR3 size: 15 residues. CDR1 and CDR2 from the germline V gene are SGDLS and YYNGEE. DNA for the CDR3: TGTGCCAGCAGCGTAGACAGGGGGCGCGGCTATGAGCAGTTCTTC. It translates to CASSVDRGRGYEQFF.